This record covers a single T cell receptor (beta chain). Its antigen is as yet unknown. Germline V gene lookup returns CDR1 LGHNA and CDR2 YNFKEQ. Trimming stripped 4 bases from V and 3 bases from J, with 13 bases between. The CDR3 contains 14 residues. Assay used: immunoSEQ multiplex PCR; TCRdb lists only in-frame clones, some missing. The sample has 40,000 or so clones, approximately 83% seen once; the top ten hold approximately 6%. This sample was included in a study of T cells in localized non-small cell lung cancer. Notes on the study in general: For the top 100 tumor clones, a median roughly 55 also appeared in adjacent lung. Multi-region tumor sequencing was not done, so intratumor heterogeneity could not be excluded. Longer survival (overall) was linked to higher T cell density in blood.

The clonotype was recovered from a man between 40 and 70 years old with stage I lung adenocarcinoma. This chain connects TRBV4-2 to TRBJ2-7; D perhaps matches TRBD1 (6 bases). The sequencing used peripheral blood, collected before any cancer treatment. CDR3 in amino acids: CASSPDRLGYEQYF. CDR3 DNA: TGTGCCAGCAGCCCGGACAGATTAGGCTACGAGCAGTACTTC.